This T cell receptor (beta chain) came from a study of CD8+ T cells in alopecia areata. Whole-study findings and limits: When scalp samples are sequenced, resident alphabeta T cells of normal skin are also captured.

RNA was isolated and reverse transcribed to cDNA, the sequencing template. Profiling relied on immunoSEQ multiplex PCR, and the TCRdb table lists in-frame clones only, not all of them. The data show fewer than 250,000 clones, 35% to 40% seen once. Germline assignment: CDR1 SGDLS and CDR2 YYNGEE. V dropped 2 bases and J dropped 4 bases, with 13 bases sitting between them. The CDR3 is 15 amino acids. The treatment is: oral pan-JAK inhibitor, 5-10 mg twice daily. PBMCs yielded sorted CD4+ and CD8+ T cells. A word on this clone: As yet, its antigen is unknown.

This sequence originates from a human donor with alopecia areata. The chain couples TRBV9 to TRBJ2-1; D unresolved. This specimen was CD4+ T cells sorted from blood, taken at roughly week 30, from a patient treated with tofacitinib. The CDR3 spells CASSVIDGWYNEQFF. The CDR3 region has the DNA TGTGCCAGCAGCGTTATTGATGGCTGGTACAATGAGCAGTTCTTC.